This T cell receptor beta chain stems from a study of shared clonotypes between healthy human individuals. About the research overall: Each donor had three CD4 naive, three CD4 memory, two CD8 naive and one CD8 memory plate.

The study's findings and limits: Tissues were not sampled, only blood, and their repertoires likely differ.

The count of this clone is one. The antigen is not known. Produced via immunoSEQ multiplex PCR; TCRdb's table is partial and in-frame only. The data hold more than 550,000 clones, with roughly 88% observed a single time. There were no recent acute infections or vaccinations among the donors, who were healthy HIV-negative adults. Adult Caucasians living in Nashville, Tennessee made up all of the donors. The germline V gene has CDR1 SGHAT and CDR2 FQNNGV. The CDR3 covers 15 residues. Trimming left V 0 bases short and J 5 bases short, with 13 bases between. The sample comprised memory CD8+ T cells from PBMCs. Subset meaning: CD45RO+ cells pooled with CCR7-negative TemRA cells. The TCR comes from a man younger than 35 in good health. Some clones in this sample may be carry-over from other donors' samples. This rearrangement joins TRBV11-2 to TRBJ1-1; possible D gene TRBD1, 5 bases. The DNA for the CDR3 is TGTGCCAGCAGCTTAGATTTTGGGGGGAGTACTGAAGCTTTCTTT. Translating gives CASSLDFGGSTEAFF.